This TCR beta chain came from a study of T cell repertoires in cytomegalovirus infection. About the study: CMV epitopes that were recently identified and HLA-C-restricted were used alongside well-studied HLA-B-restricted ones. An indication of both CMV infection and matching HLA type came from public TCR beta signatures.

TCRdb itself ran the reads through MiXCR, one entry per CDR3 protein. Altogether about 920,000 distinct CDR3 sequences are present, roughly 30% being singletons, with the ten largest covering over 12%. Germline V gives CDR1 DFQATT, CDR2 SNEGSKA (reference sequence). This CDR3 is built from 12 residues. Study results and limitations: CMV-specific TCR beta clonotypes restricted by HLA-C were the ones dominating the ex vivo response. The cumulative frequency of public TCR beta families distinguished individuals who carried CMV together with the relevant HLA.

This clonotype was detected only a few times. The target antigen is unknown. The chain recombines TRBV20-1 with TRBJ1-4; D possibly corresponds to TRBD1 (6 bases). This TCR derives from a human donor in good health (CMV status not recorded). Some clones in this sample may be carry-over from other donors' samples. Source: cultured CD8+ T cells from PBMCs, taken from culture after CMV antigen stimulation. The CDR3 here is CSSPGVNEKLFF. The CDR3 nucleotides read TGCAGCTCCCCAGGGGTTAATGAAAAACTGTTTTTT.